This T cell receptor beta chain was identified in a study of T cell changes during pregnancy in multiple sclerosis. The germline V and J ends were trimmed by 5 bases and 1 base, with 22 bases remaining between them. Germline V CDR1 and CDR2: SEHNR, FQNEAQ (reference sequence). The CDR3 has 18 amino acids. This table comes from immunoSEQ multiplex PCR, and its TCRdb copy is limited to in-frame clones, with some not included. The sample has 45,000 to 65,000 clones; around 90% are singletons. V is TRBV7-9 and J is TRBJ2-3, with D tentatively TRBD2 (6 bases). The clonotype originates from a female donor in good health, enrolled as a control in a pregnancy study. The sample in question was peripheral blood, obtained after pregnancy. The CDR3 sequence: CASSHASPGLVGTDTQYF. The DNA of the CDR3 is TGTGCCAGCAGCCACGCATCACCGGGACTTGTCGGCACAGATACGCAGTATTTT. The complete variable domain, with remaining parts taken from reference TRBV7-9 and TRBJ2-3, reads DTGVSQNPRHKITKRGQNVTFRCDPISEHNRLYWYRQTLGQGPEFLTYFQNEAQLEKSRLLSDRFSAERPKGSFSTLEIQRTEQGDSAMYLCASSHASPGLVGTDTQYFGPGTRLTVL.